A selection of T cell receptor beta chains follows, all from one sample in a study of OX40 agonist ivuxolimab in advanced cancers. Sequenced by immunoSEQ multiplex PCR; TCRdb stores in-frame clones only, minus some. This sample has tens of thousands of clones, with about nine tenths found just once. The source was CD4+ or CD8+ T cells sorted from blood, collected in a trial of the OX40 agonist ivuxolimab. The receptors derive from an adult with an advanced solid tumor such as melanoma, head and neck, liver or kidney cancer. The CDR3 runs from the conserved cysteine through the conserved F or W. D genes are given only for firm matches. The size field is filled for only some rows; it gives once, few, many or a size class.

clone size,J gene,V gene,D gene,CDR3 protein,CDR3 DNA
-,TRBJ2-1,TRBV6-5,-,CASRAQEYNEQFF,TGTGCCAGCAGGGCACAGGAATACAATGAGCAGTTCTTC
-,TRBJ1-2,TRBV6-1,-,CASSDGAGDRPYGYTF,TGTGCCAGCAGTGATGGGGCGGGGGACCGTCCCTATGGCTACACCTTC
-,TRBJ2-1,TRBV5-6,TRBD1,CASSLGWTGLYNEQFF,TGTGCCAGCAGCTTGGGGTGGACAGGTCTTTACAATGAGCAGTTCTTC
-,TRBJ2-1,TRBV5-1,TRBD2,CASSSAGGSSYNEQFF,TGCGCCAGCAGCTCAGCGGGAGGGAGCTCCTACAATGAGCAGTTCTTC
-,TRBJ2-1,TRBV2,-,CASSEGGLPGDEQFF,TGTGCCAGCAGTGAAGGTGGTCTTCCCGGTGATGAGCAGTTCTTC
-,TRBJ2-5,TRBV13,TRBD2,CASSLGLAGVLGTQYF,TGTGCCAGCAGCTTAGGGCTAGCGGGAGTCTTGGGGACCCAGTACTTC
-,TRBJ2-2,TRBV5-4,TRBD1,CASSGGQGAGELFF,TGTGCCAGCAGCGGGGGACAGGGGGCCGGGGAGCTGTTTTTT
-,TRBJ2-1,TRBV27,TRBD1,CASMGQGYNEQFF,TGTGCCAGCATGGGACAGGGGTACAATGAGCAGTTCTTC
-,TRBJ2-7,TRBV6-5,TRBD1,CASSLDRGPVEQYF,TGTGCCAGCAGCCTTGACAGGGGCCCCGTGGAGCAGTACTTC
-,TRBJ2-3,TRBV4-3,-,CASSPEEEGITDTQYF,TGCGCCAGCAGCCCGGAGGAGGAAGGGATCACAGATACGCAGTATTTT
-,TRBJ2-1,TRBV5-4,-,CASSPVERGYNEQFF,TGTGCCAGCAGCCCCGTGGAGAGGGGCTACAATGAGCAGTTCTTC
-,TRBJ2-3,TRBV2,TRBD2,CASILAGEGTDTQYF,TGTGCCAGCATTTTAGCGGGAGAGGGCACAGATACGCAGTATTTT
-,TRBJ2-7,TRBV13,-,CASSAGTVTYEQYF,TGTGCCAGCAGCGCGGGGACGGTAACCTACGAGCAGTACTTC
-,TRBJ2-3,TRBV2,TRBD2,CASSATLAVTDTQYF,TGTGCCAGCAGTGCGACACTAGCGGTCACAGATACGCAGTATTTT
-,TRBJ2-7,TRBV7-9,-,CASSRAGEALDEQYF,TGTGCCAGCAGCCGTGCAGGGGAGGCTCTCGACGAGCAGTACTTC
once,TRBJ2-7,TRBV28,-,CASSLSPRRRYEQYF,TGTGCCAGCAGTTTATCCCCACGCAGGCGGTACGAGCAGTACTTC
-,TRBJ2-7,TRBV6-5,TRBD2,CASSYSSGGSYEQYF,TGTGCCAGCAGTTACTCGAGCGGGGGCTCCTACGAGCAGTACTTC
-,TRBJ1-1,TRBV6-6,-,CASSYNPEAFF,TGTGCCAGCAGTTACAATCCTGAAGCTTTCTTT
-,TRBJ2-1,TRBV7-2,-,CASSLPPRLGFDNEQFF,TGTGCCAGCAGCTTGCCCCCCAGGCTGGGTTTTGACAATGAGCAGTTCTTC
-,TRBJ2-7,TRBV27,-,CASSPDSFSTYEQYF,TGTGCCAGCAGCCCTGACAGTTTCTCGACCTACGAGCAGTACTTC
-,TRBJ2-1,TRBV27,TRBD1,CASSSGTGNYNEQFF,TGTGCCAGCAGTTCCGGGACAGGGAACTACAATGAGCAGTTCTTC
few,TRBJ2-6,TRBV4-1,-,CASSQDSRVSGANVLTF,TGCGCCAGCAGCCAAGATAGTCGGGTCTCTGGGGCCAACGTCCTGACTTTC
once,TRBJ2-5,TRBV5-4,TRBD2,CASSPGLASSETQYF,TGTGCCAGCAGTCCGGGACTAGCATCGTCAGAGACCCAGTACTTC
-,TRBJ2-2,TRBV7-8,-,CASSLGGSTGELFF,TGTGCCAGCAGCTTAGGTGGGAGCACCGGGGAGCTGTTTTTT
-,TRBJ2-5,TRBV11-2,TRBD2,CASRGLAGVETQYF,TGTGCCAGCAGGGGACTAGCGGGAGTTGAGACCCAGTACTTC
once,TRBJ2-3,TRBV28,-,CASSLDIQSTDTQYF,TGTGCCAGCAGTTTGGACATCCAGAGCACAGATACGCAGTATTTT
-,TRBJ2-2,TRBV19,-,CASSINRVDRLTGELFF,TGTGCCAGTAGTATAAATCGGGTCGACAGACTTACCGGGGAGCTGTTTTTT
-,TRBJ2-7,TRBV7-9,-,CASSARDSKYEQYF,TGTGCCAGCAGCGCCCGGGACTCCAAGTACGAGCAGTACTTC
-,TRBJ2-7,TRBV4-3,TRBD2,CASSQATSDYEQYF,TGCGCCAGCAGCCAAGCTACTAGCGACTACGAGCAGTACTTC
once,TRBJ2-2,TRBV2,-,CASSGPGQQTNTGELFF,TGTGCCAGCAGTGGACCGGGACAACAAACGAACACCGGGGAGCTGTTTTTT
-,TRBJ2-4,TRBV19,TRBD1,CASIAGGDDIQYF,TGTGCCAGTATCGCAGGGGGCGACGACATTCAGTACTTC
-,TRBJ2-1,TRBV7-8,TRBD1,CASSLAGTAYNEQFF,TGTGCCAGCAGCTTAGCTGGGACAGCCTACAATGAGCAGTTCTTC